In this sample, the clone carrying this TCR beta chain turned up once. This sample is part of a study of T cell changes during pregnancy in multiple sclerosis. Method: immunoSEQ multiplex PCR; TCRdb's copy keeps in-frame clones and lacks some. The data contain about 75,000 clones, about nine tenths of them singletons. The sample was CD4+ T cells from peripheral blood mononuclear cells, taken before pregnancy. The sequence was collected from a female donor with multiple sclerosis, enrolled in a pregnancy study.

The CDR3 DNA follows: TGTGCCAGCAGCTTGAGGCCCGAGGTCAATGAGCAGTTCTTC. Translation gives CASSLRPEVNEQFF. The chain has TRBV5-5 and TRBJ2-1; D gene uncertain. Trimming pared 1 base from V and 6 bases from J, leaving 11 bases between. This CDR3 is built from 14 residues. CDR1 SGHKS and CDR2 YYEKEE come from the germline V gene (reference sequence).